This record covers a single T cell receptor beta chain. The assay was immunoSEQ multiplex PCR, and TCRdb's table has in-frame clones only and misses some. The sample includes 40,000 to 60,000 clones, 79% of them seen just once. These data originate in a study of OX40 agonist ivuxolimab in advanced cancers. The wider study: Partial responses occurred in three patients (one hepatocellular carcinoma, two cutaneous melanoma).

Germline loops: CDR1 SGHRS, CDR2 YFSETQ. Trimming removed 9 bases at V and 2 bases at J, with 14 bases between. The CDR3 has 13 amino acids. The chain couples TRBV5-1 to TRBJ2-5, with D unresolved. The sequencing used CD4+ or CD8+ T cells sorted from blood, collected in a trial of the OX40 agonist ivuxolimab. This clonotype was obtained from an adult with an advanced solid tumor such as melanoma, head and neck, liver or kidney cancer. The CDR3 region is CAITLYGQETQYF. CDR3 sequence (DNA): TGCGCCATTACCCTCTATGGTCAAGAGACCCAGTACTTC.